The clone carrying this T cell receptor beta chain was seen more than once but under ten times. The record originates from a study of response to subunit inactivated influenza vaccine. In TCRdb, the RT-PCR reads were re-called with MiXCR into one record per CDR3 protein. The sample has roughly 190,000 distinct CDR3 sequences, about an eighth seen once; the top ten hold approximately 30%. Germline loops: CDR1 LGHDT, CDR2 YNNKEL (reference sequence). The CDR3 consists of 14 residues. Trimming left V 0 bases short and J 11 bases short, with 16 bases between. The specimen was CD8+ T cells sorted from PBMCs, collected about 5 days after vaccination. The clonotype comes from a man aged 50-60 years who received an inactivated influenza vaccine. The chain is built from TRBV3-1 and TRBJ1-1; D is uncertain. CDR3 region: CASSQDLIPPGAFF. In DNA, the CDR3 is TGTGCCAGCAGCCAAGATCTTATCCCCCCCGGGGCTTTCTTT.